These 28 T cell receptor beta chains originate from one sample sequenced in a study of regulatory T cells in long-lasting Graves disease. Time point described: persistent/refractory GD, antithyroid drugs over 5 years with positive TRAb. Extracted PBMC RNA gave rise to the TCR library. Combining iRepertoire HTBI primers with Arm-PCR of CDR3 regions, the authors built TCR beta libraries. TCRdb re-derived calls from the multiplex PCR reads in MiXCR, one entry per CDR3 protein. The profile shows 500,000 to 700,000 distinct CDR3 sequences, around 30% of them singletons. This specimen consisted of peripheral blood mononuclear cells (PBMCs), obtained when the disease was refractory, from a patient treated with antithyroid drugs. These receptors were obtained from a female donor with Graves disease.

V and J are TRBV6-1 and TRBJ2-7; 14 bases fit TRBD2. Trimming took 3 bases from V and 0 from J; bases not matched to a gene: 7. Germline CDR1 MNHNS, CDR2 SASEGT. This CDR3 has 18 residues. The CDR3 sequence: CASSDSGLAGELSYEQYF. CDR3 nucleotide sequence: TGTGCCAGCAGTGACTCGGGACTAGCGGGAGAGCTCTCCTACGAGCAGTACTTC.

Here the CDR3 reads CASSLQHSSETQYF. Written as DNA, the CDR3 is TGTGCCAGCAGTCTCCAACACAGCTCGGAGACCCAGTACTTC. The rearrangement uses TRBV12-3 or TRBV12-4 and TRBJ2-5; unclear D gene. The V and J ends lost 5 bases and 5 bases respectively, with 15 bases between them. The CDR3 runs 14 residues.

The chain carries TRBV12-3 or TRBV12-4 and TRBJ2-5; D not certain. The CDR3 extends over 12 amino acids. V lost 4 bases and J 11 bases, leaving 14 bases between the germline ends. The CDR3 DNA reads TGTGCCAGCAGTTGGACGGGTTATGGGCAGTACTTC. Its translation is CASSWTGYGQYF.

This clonotype turned up a few times. The rearrangement joins TRBV12-3 or TRBV12-4 to TRBJ1-1; 7 bases match TRBD1. J was trimmed by 7 bases and V by 6 bases; bases with no gene match: 8. The length of the CDR3 is 13 residues. CDR3 sequence (DNA): TGTGCCAGCAGCAGGGGGTATCCGGGTGAAGCTTTCTTT. Its translation is CASSRGYPGEAFF.

This sequence joins TRBV13 and TRBJ1-1, with no clear D. V lost 8 bases and J lost 1, with 23 bases in between. The length of the CDR3 is 17 residues. Looked up from germline, CDR1 is PRHDT and CDR2 is FYEKMQ (reference sequence). The CDR3 sequence: CASGLYSRTEPNTEAFF. The CDR3 bases are TGTGCCAGCGGCCTCTATTCCAGGACCGAACCGAACACTGAAGCTTTCTTT.

A few counts support this clonotype. This sequence joins TRBV20-1 and TRBJ1-1, with a possible D match to TRBD1 (6 bases). There are 14 residues in the CDR3. CDR1 and CDR2 from the germline V gene are DFQATT and SNEGSKA (reference sequence). V lost 0 bases to trimming and J lost 1 base, with 9 bases between them. The CDR3 coding sequence is TGCAGTGCTAGAGAGGACAGTACGAACACTGAAGCTTTCTTT. It is translated as CSAREDSTNTEAFF.

This chain connects TRBV18 to TRBJ1-2; TRBD1 aligns across 7 bases. J gave up 6 bases and V 0 bases, and 7 bases lay outside the gene matches. Germline values: CDR1 KGHSH, CDR2 LQKENI. The CDR3 contains 15 residues. Written as DNA, the CDR3 is TGTGCCAGCTCACCACCCTACGGGACAGAGAATGGCTACACCTTC. Translating gives CASSPPYGTENGYTF.

The chain joins TRBV20-1 to TRBJ2-3; 11 bases agree with TRBD2. CDR3 length equals 14 residues. Losses at the gene ends were 5 bases for V and 4 bases for J; bases not matched to a gene: 5. Looked up from germline, CDR1 is DFQATT and CDR2 is SNEGSKA (reference sequence). The CDR3 nucleotides read TGCAGTGCTCTTAGCGGGAGGGCCCCAGATACGCAGTATTTT. This sequence encodes CSALSGRAPDTQYF.

This clonotype was observed a handful of times. The CDR3 protein is CASSAGGDTGELFF. CDR3 coding DNA: TGTGCCAGCAGCGCCGGAGGTGACACCGGGGAGCTGTTTTTT. V gene TRBV7-3 combines with J gene TRBJ2-2; D is perhaps TRBD2 (5 bases). Between the trimmed V and J ends, which lost 5 bases and 3 bases, there was a span of 10 bases. This CDR3 spans 14 amino acids. Per germline, CDR1 SGHTA and CDR2 FQGTGA.

Many counts were recorded for this clonotype. This chain joins TRBV12-3 or TRBV12-4 and TRBJ2-7; D may be TRBD1 (5 bases). The CDR3 runs to 15 residues. V was shortened by 3 bases and J by 0 bases, with 12 bases between the two germline ends. The CDR3, as DNA: TGTGCCAGCAGTTTTAGCAGGGTCTCCTCCTACGAGCAGTACTTC. As protein: CASSFSRVSSYEQYF.

This chain joins TRBV7-9 and TRBJ1-5; D perhaps matches TRBD1 (6 bases). This CDR3 is built from 12 residues. V was cut by 9 bases and J by 3 bases, with 9 bases left in between. CDR1 and CDR2 (germline): SEHNR, FQNEAQ (reference sequence). CDR3 sequence (DNA): TGTGCCAGTCACAGGGACAATCAGCCCCAGCATTTT. This encodes CASHRDNQPQHF.

The chain uses TRBV28 and TRBJ1-5; 7 positions match TRBD1. V lost 4 bases and J lost 4; bases outside the gene matches: 10. The CDR3 totals 16 residues. Germline CDR1 and CDR2: MDHEN and SYDVKM. The CDR3 is CASSSPGTVQNQPQHF. Here the CDR3 DNA reads TGTGCCAGCAGTTCCCCCGGGACAGTCCAGAATCAGCCCCAGCATTTT.

This rearrangement joins TRBV19 to TRBJ1-4, with TRBD1 as a possible D gene (5 bases). V was shortened by 7 bases and J by 4 bases, with 16 bases between the two germline ends. Germline CDR1 LNHDA, CDR2 SQIVND (reference sequence). This CDR3 spans 15 amino acids. The CDR3 nucleotides are TGTGCCAGTAACCCAACCGGGACTCATAATGAAAAACTGTTTTTT. This translates into CASNPTGTHNEKLFF.

This clonotype showed up just once. The J gene is TRBJ2-1, the V gene TRBV10-1; TRBD2 agrees at 11 bases. CDR1 WNHNN and CDR2 SYGVQD come from the germline V gene (reference sequence). CDR3 size: 16 residues. The V segment lost 2 bases and the J segment 5 bases; nucleotides outside the gene matches: 5. The CDR3 nucleotides are TGCGCCAGCAGTGAGATTAGCGGGAGGGCCCACAATGAGCAGTTCTTC. Amino acid sequence: CASSEISGRAHNEQFF.

As concerns this clonotype: At one end the junction does not follow the germline gene, possibly because of a read error. V and J are TRBV5-1 and TRBJ1-1; 9 nucleotides agree with TRBD1. This CDR3 is 14 amino acids long. Germline V gives CDR1 SGHRS, CDR2 YFSETQ. CDR3 in amino acids: CASSYGQGSTEAFF. CDR3 nucleotides: TGTGCCAGCAGCTACGGACAGGGGAGCACTGAAGCTTTCTTT.

In this sample, this clonotype turned up a few times. The chain is built from TRBV10-1 and TRBJ1-2, with D possibly matching TRBD1 (5 bases). CDR1 is WNHNN and CDR2 is SYGVQD in the germline V gene (reference sequence). The CDR3 spans 16 residues. V dropped 3 bases and J dropped 3 bases, with 17 bases sitting between them. CDR3 protein: CASSEGQGLLYYGYTF. CDR3 DNA: TGCGCCAGCAGTGAAGGGCAGGGTCTACTTTACTATGGCTACACCTTC.

This clonotype was picked up many times. This chain uses TRBV7-2 with TRBJ2-5, with TRBD2 as a possible D gene (5 bases). This CDR3 comprises 16 residues. Trimming cost V 5 bases and J 1 base, with 17 bases left between them. The germline CDR1 and CDR2 sequences are SGHTA and FQGNSA. CDR3 coding DNA: TGTGCCAGCAGCCTAGGCCCCGCCGAGGGCCAAGAGACCCAGTACTTC. Its protein product is CASSLGPAEGQETQYF. Looking up the rest from reference TRBV7-2 and TRBJ2-5 gives the full variable domain: GAGVSQSPSNKVTEKGKDVELRCDPISGHTALYWYRQSLGQGLEFLIYFQGNSAPDKSGLPSDRFSAERTGGSVSTLTIQRTQQEDSAVYLCASSLGPAEGQETQYFGPGTRLLVL.

This chain joins TRBV5-1 and TRBJ1-1; 7 bases match TRBD1. Germline values: CDR1 SGHRS, CDR2 YFSETQ. Trimming removed 1 base from V and 7 bases from J; junction bases left unmatched: 4. This CDR3 is 13 amino acids long. The CDR3 region is CASSLIGGDEAFF. The CDR3 region has the DNA TGCGCCAGCAGCTTGATAGGGGGCGATGAAGCTTTCTTT.

This chain connects TRBV15 to TRBJ1-5; D call uncertain. Between the trimmed V and J ends, which lost 11 bases and 1 base, there was a span of 21 bases. Germline V lookup: CDR1 LNHNV, CDR2 YYDKDF (reference sequence). This CDR3 contains 16 residues. The CDR3 here is CASAESGGISNQPQHF. In nucleotides, the CDR3 is TGTGCCTCCGCCGAATCGGGCGGGATCAGCAATCAGCCCCAGCATTTT. Looking up the rest from reference TRBV15 and TRBJ1-5 gives the full variable domain: DAMVIQNPRYQVTQFGKPVTLSCSQTLNHNVMYWYQQKSSQAPKLLFHYYDKDFNNEADTPDNFQSRRPNTSFCFLDIRSPGLGDTAMYLCASAESGGISNQPQHFGDGTRLSIL.

The chain is built from TRBV12-3 or TRBV12-4 and TRBJ1-4; 7 nucleotides match TRBD1. V gave up 6 bases and J gave up 8 bases; unmatched junction bases: 15. This CDR3 contains 16 residues. The CDR3 protein is CASRPSTGTDLEKLFF. As DNA, the CDR3 is TGTGCCAGCAGACCCTCCACCGGGACAGATCTGGAAAAACTGTTTTTT.

At least ten counts were recorded for this clonotype. This chain joins TRBV12-3 or TRBV12-4 and TRBJ2-7; TRBD1 is a possible D gene (6 bases). V lost 1 base, J lost 1 base, and 11 bases lay in between. The CDR3 runs to 15 residues. The CDR3 coding sequence is TGTGCCAGCAGTTTAGTTGGGGGCCTTTCCTACGAGCAGTACTTC. It is translated as CASSLVGGLSYEQYF.

Notes on this clonotype: One end of the junction does not line up with germline, which may come from a read error. The rearrangement joins TRBV7-2 to TRBJ2-1; 7 nucleotides agree with TRBD2. CDR3 length equals 18 residues. Germline CDR1 and CDR2: SGHTA and FQGNSA. CDR3: CASSLTAFGGLMDNEQFF. The CDR3 coding sequence is TGTGCCAGCAGCCTTACTGCCTTCGGGGGGTTAATGGACAATGAGCAGTTCTTT.

The chain couples TRBV5-1 to TRBJ1-1; tentatively, D is TRBD1 (6 bases). The germline gives CDR1 SGHRS, CDR2 YFSETQ. Trimming removed 0 bases at V and 11 bases at J, with 8 bases between. This CDR3 spans 11 amino acids. The CDR3 bases are TGCGCCAGCAGCTTGGGGGGGCGGGCTTTCTTT. Protein: CASSLGGRAFF. The full variable domain, with the rest looked up from reference TRBV5-1 and TRBJ1-1, is KAGVTQTPRYLIKTRGQQVTLSCSPISGHRSVSWYQQTPGQGLQFLFEYFSETQRNKGNFPGRFSGRQFSNSRSEMNVSTLELGDSALYLCASSLGGRAFFGQGTRLTVV.

This clonotype was seen more than once but under ten times. V gene TRBV6-2 or TRBV6-3 combines with J gene TRBJ1-1; weak D call: TRBD1 (6 bases). Germline loops: CDR1 MNHEY, CDR2 SVGEGT. The CDR3 is 13 amino acids. V was shortened by 6 bases and J by 4 bases, with 12 bases between the two germline ends. DNA for the CDR3: TGTGCCAGCAGCCCGGACAGCTTCACTGAAGCTTTCTTT. It is translated as CASSPDSFTEAFF.

This chain uses TRBV7-9 with TRBJ2-7; possibly TRBD2 for D (5 bases). The V gene's germline CDR1 is SEHNR and CDR2 FQNEAQ (reference sequence). V lost 4 bases to trimming and J lost 7 bases, with 17 bases between them. The CDR3 sequence is 14 residues long. The CDR3: CASSSQDWTREQYF. In DNA form, the CDR3 reads TGTGCCAGCAGCTCCCAGGACTGGACGCGAGAGCAGTACTTC.

J is TRBJ2-5 and V is TRBV6-1; D is perhaps TRBD1 (6 bases). The germline CDR1 and CDR2 sequences are MNHNS and SASEGT. V lost 5 bases to trimming and J lost 4 bases, with 11 bases between them. The length of the CDR3 is 13 residues. This CDR3 reads CASSRTGTETQYF. The CDR3 DNA reads TGTGCCAGCAGTAGAACAGGGACAGAGACCCAGTACTTC.

This chain connects TRBV20-1 to TRBJ1-3; 7 bases agree with TRBD1. Germline-derived CDR1 and CDR2 are DFQATT and SNEGSKA (reference sequence). Trimming at V came to 6 bases and at J to 0 bases, leaving 11 bases not matched to a gene. The CDR3 spans 16 residues. The CDR3 sequence is CSAQRDSSHSGNTIYF. DNA for the CDR3: TGCAGTGCCCAAAGGGACAGCTCACACTCTGGAAACACCATATATTTT.

This clonotype was recorded many times. CDR3 sequence: CASRTGGGYTF. The CDR3 DNA sequence: TGTGCCAGTAGGACAGGGGGCGGCTACACCTTC. The chain has TRBV19 and TRBJ1-2; TRBD1 aligns across 10 bases. The V and J ends lost 6 bases and 8 bases, in that order; junction bases with no gene match: 0. The CDR3 loop spans 11 amino acids. In germline, CDR1 is LNHDA, CDR2 SQIVND (reference sequence).